The following is a TCR beta chain sequence with its context. The antigen is not known. The record originates from a study of cytomegalovirus exposure and HLA in healthy donors. Study-level results: HLA-A and HLA-B allele assignments for most subjects were reportedly predicted accurately using TCR beta sequences. Among immune exposure information, only CMV serostatus was available. It emerged from a later analysis that several of the most significant clusters appeared to be linked to common viral pathogens.

Germline assignment: CDR1 SQVTM and CDR2 ANQGSEA. This CDR3 has 14 amino acids. With 60 Vbeta and 13 Jbeta primers, the PCR was carried out. The data were produced by immunoSEQ multiplex PCR, yet TCRdb's version contains in-frame clones alone and is incomplete. The table lists about 130,000 clones, about 74% of them singletons. This clonotype was sampled from a woman aged 50 to 65 in good health and CMV-seropositive. The rearrangement uses TRBV29-1 and TRBJ2-5; D is perhaps TRBD2 (6 bases). Matching the DNA end better, TRBJ2-7 makes the J call doubtful. Sequencing was performed on PBMCs. The CDR3 DNA is TGCAGCGGGAGGGGAGGAAGGGGAAGGAACGAGCAGTACTTC. It codes for CSGRGGRGRNEQYF.